This T cell receptor (beta chain) was captured by sequencing in a study of cytomegalovirus exposure and HLA in healthy donors. On the study more broadly: A subsequent analysis reported that the roughly 130 validation repertoires were produced on the same platform that had also been used for the roughly 710 first-cohort repertoires. Study-level points and caveats: There were a few CMV-associated chains whose specificity for CMV antigens was confirmed in vitro. Using the classifier, cytomegalovirus status was reportedly diagnosed with high specificity and sensitivity.

Turning to this clone: Its target is not known.

The repertoire was sequenced with immunoSEQ multiplex PCR; TCRdb's copy has only in-frame clones and lacks some. The sample lists about 130,000 clones; 70% to 85% were seen once. The CDR3 consists of 16 residues. V dropped 0 bases and J dropped 0; count of bases not matched to a gene: 1. The germline CDR1 and CDR2 sequences are SGHRS and YFSETQ. Sample: PBMCs. This chain connects TRBV5-1 to TRBJ2-1, with TRBD2 matching over 9 bases. This receptor was obtained from a young man in good health and CMV-seropositive. CDR3: CASSLDSGSSYNEQFF. The CDR3 nucleotides read TGCGCCAGCAGCTTGGATAGCGGGAGCTCCTACAATGAGCAGTTCTTC.